The clone carrying this TCR beta chain was found a few times. The target antigen is unknown. The data originate from a study of identical twins. Study-wide findings and caveats: Rather than following the same donors, the conclusions depended on cross-sectional statistical analysis.

The CDR3 runs 15 residues. CDR1 is SGDLS, CDR2 YYNGEE, per germline. Trimming removed 3 bases at V and 7 bases at J, with 20 bases between. TCRdb reanalysed the 5' RACE reads using MiXCR and keeps one entry per CDR3 protein. The data contain about 240,000 distinct CDR3 sequences, 7% to 8.5% of them seen just once; the ten biggest clones take up more than 5%. These data were also filed under a second study, of yellow fever vaccine responses in identical twins.

V usage is TRBV9 and J usage is TRBJ2-7, with a tentative D call TRBD2 (5 bases). What was sequenced was CD8+ T cells sorted from blood. The receptor comes from a woman between 18 and 29 years old in good health. DNA of the CDR3: TGTGCCAGCAGCGACACCGAGGGAGCCGGGTCTGAGCAGTACTTC. Protein: CASSDTEGAGSEQYF.